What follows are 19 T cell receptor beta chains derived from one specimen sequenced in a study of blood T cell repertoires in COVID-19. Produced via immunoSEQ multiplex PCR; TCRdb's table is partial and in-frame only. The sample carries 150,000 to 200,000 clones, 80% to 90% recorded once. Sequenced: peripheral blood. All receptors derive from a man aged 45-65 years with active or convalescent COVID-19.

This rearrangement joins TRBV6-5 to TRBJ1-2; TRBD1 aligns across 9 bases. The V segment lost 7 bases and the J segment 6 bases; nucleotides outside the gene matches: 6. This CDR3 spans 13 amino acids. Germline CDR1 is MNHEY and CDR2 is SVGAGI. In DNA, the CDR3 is TGTGCCAGCACCAGGACAGGGGCGCATGGCTACACCTTC. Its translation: CASTRTGAHGYTF.

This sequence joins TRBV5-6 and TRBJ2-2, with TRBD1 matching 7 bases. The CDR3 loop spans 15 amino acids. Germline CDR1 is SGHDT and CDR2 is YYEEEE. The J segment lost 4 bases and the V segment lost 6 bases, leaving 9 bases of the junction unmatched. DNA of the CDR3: TGTGCCAGCACCCCGGACAGGTTCTCCACCGGGGAGCTGTTTTTT. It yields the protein CASTPDRFSTGELFF.

The CDR3 DNA reads as TGCGCCAGCAGCCAGATACAGGGTACGTACGAGCAGTACTTC. It specifies CASSQIQGTYEQYF. The chain links TRBV4-1 to TRBJ2-7; possibly TRBD1 for D (6 bases). This CDR3 comprises 14 residues. Trimming took 3 bases from V and 4 from J, leaving 13 bases between them. CDR1 is MGHRA, CDR2 YSYEKL, per germline.

CDR3 residues: CASSSGGGSTEAFF. The CDR3 DNA follows: TGTGCCAGCAGTTCTGGGGGGGGTTCCACTGAAGCTTTCTTT. The J gene is TRBJ1-1, the V gene TRBV28; TRBD1 is a possible D gene (5 bases). The CDR3 has 14 residues. The ends were cut back, 4 bases at V and 4 bases at J, with 13 bases in the middle. Germline values: CDR1 MDHEN, CDR2 SYDVKM. Filled out from reference TRBV28 and TRBJ1-1, the complete variable domain reads DVKVTQSSRYLVKRTGEKVFLECVQDMDHENMFWYRQDPGLGLRLIYFSYDVKMKEKGDIPEGYSVSREKKERFSLILESASTNQTSMYLCASSSGGGSTEAFFGQGTRLTVV.

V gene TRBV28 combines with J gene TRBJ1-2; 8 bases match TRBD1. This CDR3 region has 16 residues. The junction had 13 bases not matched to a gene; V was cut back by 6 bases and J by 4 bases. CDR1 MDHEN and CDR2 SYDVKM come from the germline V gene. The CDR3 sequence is CASRRAGGSTAYGYTF. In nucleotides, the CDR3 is TGTGCCAGCAGGAGGGCAGGGGGCTCAACCGCCTATGGCTACACCTTC.

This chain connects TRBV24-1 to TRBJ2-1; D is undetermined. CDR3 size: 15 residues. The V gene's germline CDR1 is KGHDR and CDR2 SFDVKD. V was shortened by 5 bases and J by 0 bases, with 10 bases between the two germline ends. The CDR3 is CATSVGGFSYNEQFF. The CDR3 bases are TGTGCCACCAGTGTCGGCGGATTCTCCTACAATGAGCAGTTCTTC.

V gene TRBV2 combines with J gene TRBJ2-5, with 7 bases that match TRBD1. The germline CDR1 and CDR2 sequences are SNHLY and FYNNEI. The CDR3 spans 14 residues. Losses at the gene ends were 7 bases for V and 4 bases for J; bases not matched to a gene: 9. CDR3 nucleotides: TGTGCCAGCACTAACAGGGGCTCGGGAGAGACCCAGTACTTC. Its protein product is CASTNRGSGETQYF. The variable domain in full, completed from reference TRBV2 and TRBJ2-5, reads EPEVTQTPSHQVTQMGQEVILRCVPISNHLYFYWYRQILGQKVEFLVSFYNNEISEKSEIFDDQFSVERPDGSNFTLKIRSTKLEDSAMYFCASTNRGSGETQYFGPGTRLLVL.

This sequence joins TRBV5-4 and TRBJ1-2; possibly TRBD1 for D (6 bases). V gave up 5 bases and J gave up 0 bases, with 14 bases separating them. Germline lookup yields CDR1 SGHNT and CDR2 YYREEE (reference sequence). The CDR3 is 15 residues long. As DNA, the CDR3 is TGTGCCAGCAGGGCCGGGACACCCCCTAACTATGGCTACACCTTC. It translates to CASRAGTPPNYGYTF.

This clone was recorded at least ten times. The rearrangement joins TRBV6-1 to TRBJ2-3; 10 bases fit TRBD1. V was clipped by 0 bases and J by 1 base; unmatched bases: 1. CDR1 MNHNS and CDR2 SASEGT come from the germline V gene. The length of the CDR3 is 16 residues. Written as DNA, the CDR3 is TGTGCCAGCAGTGAAGCGGGGACAGGGGGCACAGATACGCAGTATTTT. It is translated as CASSEAGTGGTDTQYF.

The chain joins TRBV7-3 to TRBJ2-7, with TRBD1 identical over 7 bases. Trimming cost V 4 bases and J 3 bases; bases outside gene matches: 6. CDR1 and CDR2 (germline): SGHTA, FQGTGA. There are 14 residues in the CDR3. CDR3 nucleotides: TGTGCCAGCAGCTCCTCAGGGGGTGACTACGAGCAGTACTTC. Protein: CASSSSGGDYEQYF. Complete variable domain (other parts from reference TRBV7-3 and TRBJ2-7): GAGVSQTPSNKVTEKGKYVELRCDPISGHTALYWYRQSLGQGPEFLIYFQGTGAADDSGLPNDRFFAVRPEGSVSTLKIQRTERGDSAVYLCASSSSGGDYEQYFGPGTRLTVT.

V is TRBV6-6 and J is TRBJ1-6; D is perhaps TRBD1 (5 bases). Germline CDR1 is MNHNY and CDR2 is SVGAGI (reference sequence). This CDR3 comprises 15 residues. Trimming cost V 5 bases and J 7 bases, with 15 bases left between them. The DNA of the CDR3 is TGTGCCAGCAGTAGGGGAACGGACGGGAATTCACCCCTCCACTTT. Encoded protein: CASSRGTDGNSPLHF.

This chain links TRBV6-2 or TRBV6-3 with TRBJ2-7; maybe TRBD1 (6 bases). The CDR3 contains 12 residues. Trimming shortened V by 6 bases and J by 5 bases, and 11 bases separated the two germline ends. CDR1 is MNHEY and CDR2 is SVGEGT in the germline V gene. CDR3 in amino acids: CASSPYRDEQYF. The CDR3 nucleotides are TGTGCCAGCAGCCCTTACAGGGACGAGCAGTACTTC.

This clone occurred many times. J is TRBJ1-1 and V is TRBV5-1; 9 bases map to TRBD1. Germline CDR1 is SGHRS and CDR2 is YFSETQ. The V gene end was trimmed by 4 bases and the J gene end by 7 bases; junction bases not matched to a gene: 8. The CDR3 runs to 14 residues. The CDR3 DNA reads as TGCGCCAGCAGCAGAACAGGGGGCGCAGATGAAGCTTTCTTT. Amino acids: CASSRTGGADEAFF.

CDR3 region: CAWSVLEGGGYTF. The DNA for the CDR3 is TGTGCCTGGAGTGTACTTGAGGGCGGTGGCTACACCTTC. V is TRBV30 and J is TRBJ1-2; no reliable D call. Per germline, CDR1 GTSNPN and CDR2 SVGIG (reference sequence). Trimming took 0 bases from V and 7 from J, leaving 12 bases between them. The CDR3 extends over 13 amino acids.

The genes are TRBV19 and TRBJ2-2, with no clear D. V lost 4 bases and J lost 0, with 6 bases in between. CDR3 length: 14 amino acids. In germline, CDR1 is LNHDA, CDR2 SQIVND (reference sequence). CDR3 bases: TGTGCCAGTAGTACTGTAACGAACACCGGGGAGCTGTTTTTT. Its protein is CASSTVTNTGELFF. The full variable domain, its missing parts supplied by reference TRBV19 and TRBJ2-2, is DGGITQSPKYLFRKEGQNVTLSCEQNLNHDAMYWYRQDPGQGLRLIYYSQIVNDFQKGDIAEGYSVSREKKESFPLTVTSAQKNPTAFYLCASSTVTNTGELFFGEGSRLTVL.

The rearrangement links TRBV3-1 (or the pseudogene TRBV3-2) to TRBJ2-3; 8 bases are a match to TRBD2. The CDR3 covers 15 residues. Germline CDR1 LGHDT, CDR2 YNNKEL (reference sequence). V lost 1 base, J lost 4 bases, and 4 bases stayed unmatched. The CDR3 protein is CASSQGPAGADTQYF. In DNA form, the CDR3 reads TGTGCCAGCAGCCAAGGTCCAGCGGGGGCAGATACGCAGTATTTT.

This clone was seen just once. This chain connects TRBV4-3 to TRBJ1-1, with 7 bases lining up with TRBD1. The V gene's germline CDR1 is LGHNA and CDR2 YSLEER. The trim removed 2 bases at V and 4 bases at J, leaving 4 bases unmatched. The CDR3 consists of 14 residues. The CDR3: CASSQLTGVTEAFF. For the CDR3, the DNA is TGCGCCAGCAGCCAATTAACAGGGGTCACTGAAGCTTTCTTT.

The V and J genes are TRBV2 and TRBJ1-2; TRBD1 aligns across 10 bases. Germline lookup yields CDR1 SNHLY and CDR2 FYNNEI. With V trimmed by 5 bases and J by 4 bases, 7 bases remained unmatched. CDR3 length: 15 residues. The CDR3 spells CASSTRRQGAYGYTF. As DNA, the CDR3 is TGTGCCAGCAGTACGCGGCGACAGGGGGCCTATGGCTACACCTTC. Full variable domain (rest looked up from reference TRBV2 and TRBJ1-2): EPEVTQTPSHQVTQMGQEVILRCVPISNHLYFYWYRQILGQKVEFLVSFYNNEISEKSEIFDDQFSVERPDGSNFTLKIRSTKLEDSAMYFCASSTRRQGAYGYTFGSGTRLTVV.

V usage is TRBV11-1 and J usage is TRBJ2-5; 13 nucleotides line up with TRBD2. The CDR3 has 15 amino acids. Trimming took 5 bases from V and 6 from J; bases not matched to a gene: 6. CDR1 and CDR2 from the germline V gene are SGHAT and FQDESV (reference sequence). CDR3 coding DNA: TGTGCCAGCAGCGCACTAGCGGGGGGGCCTAAGACCCAGTACTTC. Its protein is CASSALAGGPKTQYF.